Sequencing of this T cell receptor (beta chain) was carried out in a study of blood T cell repertoires in COVID-19. The CDR3 has 16 residues. The germline gives CDR1 KGHDR, CDR2 SFDVKD. V lost 3 bases to trimming and J lost 5 bases; unmatched junction nucleotides: 6. Assay used: immunoSEQ multiplex PCR; TCRdb lists only in-frame clones, some missing. The sample consists of hundreds of thousands of clones, 85% to 90% of them appearing once. The material sequenced was peripheral blood. The clonotype was recovered from a man in his sixties or seventies with acute or convalescent COVID-19. The V and J genes are TRBV24-1 and TRBJ2-1; 10 nucleotides match TRBD1. CDR3 protein: CATSDLGTGVNNEQFF. CDR3 bases: TGTGCCACCAGTGATCTCGGGACAGGGGTGAACAATGAGCAGTTCTTC.